This record concerns one T cell receptor beta chain sequence. Antigen unknown. The data derive from a study of cytomegalovirus exposure and HLA in healthy donors. Study summary: Approximately 200 million T cells yielded around 120 million unique TCR beta sequences in earlier analysis. Study observations and caveats: The authors enumerated over 150 TCR beta chains as linked to cytomegalovirus. Prior analysis indicated that the majority of TCR beta V segments exhibited productivity approximately 87% or approximately 30% of the time.

The PCR made use of 60 Vbeta and 13 Jbeta primers. Some clones are missing from TCRdb's copy, which holds only in-frame ones; the method was immunoSEQ multiplex PCR. The sample consists of 150,000 to 180,000 clones, about three quarters of them appearing once. CDR1 is LNHNV and CDR2 is YYDKDF in the germline V gene (reference sequence). J lost 7 bases, V lost 0 bases, and 11 bases had no gene match. This CDR3 is built from 17 residues. The sequencing input was PBMCs. The source is a woman between 40 and 55 years old in good health and CMV-seronegative. The chain joins TRBV15 to TRBJ2-1, with TRBD1 matching 8 bases. The CDR3 DNA reads TGTGCCACCAGCAGAGATCGGGGGACAGGTTTGATAAATGAGCAGTTCTTC. Its protein product is CATSRDRGTGLINEQFF.